Listed below are T cell receptor beta chains from one sample, sequenced in a study of identical twins. TCRdb re-called the 5' RACE reads with MiXCR, one entry per CDR3 protein. Here the sample spans some 1,600,000 distinct CDR3 sequences, 32% being singletons. Sequencing was carried out using cord blood. The receptors shown here come from a newborn girl in good health. CDR3s include the opening cysteine and the closing phenylalanine or tryptophan. The D gene is left open where the match is weak. The size field is filled for only some rows; it gives once, few, many or a size class.

clone size: few
V gene: TRBV2
D gene: TRBD1
J gene: TRBJ1-1
CDR3 DNA: TGTGCCAGCAGTGATATGACAGGGGCCACTGAAGCTTTCTTT
CDR3 protein: CASSDMTGATEAFF

clone size: few
V gene: TRBV7-9
D gene: TRBD1
J gene: TRBJ2-3
CDR3 DNA: TGTGCCAGCAGCCCAGGGACAGACACAGATACGCAGTATTTT
CDR3 protein: CASSPGTDTDTQYF

clone size: .
V gene: TRBV7-2
D gene: TRBD2
J gene: TRBJ2-4
CDR3 DNA: TGTGCCAGCAGCTTATCAGCGGGGGGGTTAAACATTCAGTACTTC
CDR3 protein: CASSLSAGGLNIQYF

clone size: few
V gene: TRBV20-1
D gene: TRBD1
J gene: TRBJ1-2
CDR3 DNA: TGCAGTGCCTTTGTAGACAGGGACTATGGCTACACCTTC
CDR3 protein: CSAFVDRDYGYTF

clone size: .
V gene: TRBV5-1
D gene: .
J gene: TRBJ2-3
CDR3 DNA: TGCGCCAGCAGCTCCCAGACAGGTTTAGGTACAGATACGCAGTATTTT
CDR3 protein: CASSSQTGLGTDTQYF

clone size: .
V gene: TRBV20-1
D gene: TRBD2
J gene: TRBJ2-3
CDR3 DNA: TGCAGTGCTGGACTAGCGCACACAGATACGCAGTATTTT
CDR3 protein: CSAGLAHTDTQYF

clone size: few
V gene: TRBV12-3/TRBV12-4
D gene: TRBD1
J gene: TRBJ2-1
CDR3 DNA: TGTGCCAGCAGGGCGGGACAGGGGGCGCTTTACAATGAGCAGTTCTTC
CDR3 protein: CASRAGQGALYNEQFF

clone size: .
V gene: TRBV6-1
D gene: TRBD2
J gene: TRBJ2-5
CDR3 DNA: TGTGCCAGCGGCTTTACTAGCGGGGGGCACAATGAGCAGTACTTC
CDR3 protein: CASGFTSGGHNEQYF

clone size: .
V gene: TRBV7-9
D gene: .
J gene: TRBJ2-1
CDR3 DNA: TGTGCCAGCAGCTTACACCCACTCAACAGGTCCAATGAGCAGTTCTTC
CDR3 protein: CASSLHPLNRSNEQFF

clone size: .
V gene: TRBV20-1
D gene: .
J gene: TRBJ2-3
CDR3 DNA: TGCAGTGCCCTAAAGGTCCCGACTAGGAAAATCACAGATACGCAGTATTTT
CDR3 protein: CSALKVPTRKITDTQYF

clone size: once
V gene: TRBV7-2
D gene: .
J gene: TRBJ2-7
CDR3 DNA: TGTGCCAGCAGCTTAAACAGTATCTACAGCTCCTACAATGAGCAGTACTTC
CDR3 protein: CASSLNSIYSSYNEQYF

clone size: few
V gene: TRBV6-1
D gene: TRBD2
J gene: TRBJ2-3
CDR3 DNA: TGTGCCAGCAAAAGACTAGCGGGGGGCCCAGATACGCAGTATTTT
CDR3 protein: CASKRLAGGPDTQYF

clone size: .
V gene: TRBV28
D gene: .
J gene: TRBJ1-5
CDR3 DNA: TGTGCCAGCAGTGAGGAGGGTTATAGCAATCAGCCCCAGCATTTT
CDR3 protein: CASSEEGYSNQPQHF

clone size: .
V gene: TRBV2
D gene: .
J gene: TRBJ2-3
CDR3 DNA: TGTGCCAGCAGTGCAATATGGGCAGCTAGCACAGATACGCAGTATTTT
CDR3 protein: CASSAIWAASTDTQYF

clone size: .
V gene: TRBV28
D gene: .
J gene: TRBJ2-7
CDR3 DNA: TGTGCCACCCGGGGGCCTAGCTCCTACGGGCAGTACTTC
CDR3 protein: CATRGPSSYGQYF

clone size: few
V gene: TRBV10-2
D gene: .
J gene: TRBJ2-5
CDR3 DNA: TGCGCCAGCAGTGAGGAGAAATACCAAGAGACCCAGTACTTC
CDR3 protein: CASSEEKYQETQYF

clone size: .
V gene: TRBV20-1
D gene: .
J gene: TRBJ2-2
CDR3 DNA: TGCAGTGTTAGAGAACTCGGCAACACCGGGGAGCTGTTTTTT
CDR3 protein: CSVRELGNTGELFF

clone size: many
V gene: TRBV12-3/TRBV12-4
D gene: .
J gene: TRBJ2-7
CDR3 DNA: TGTGCCAGCAGTTTAGCTGAGGGGCGGGAGCAGTACTTC
CDR3 protein: CASSLAEGREQYF

clone size: many
V gene: TRBV9
D gene: .
J gene: TRBJ1-2
CDR3 DNA: TGTGCCAGCAGCGGACACAGGGAGAGCTACACCTTC
CDR3 protein: CASSGHRESYTF

clone size: .
V gene: TRBV12-3/TRBV12-4
D gene: TRBD2
J gene: TRBJ2-5
CDR3 DNA: TGTGCCAGCAGTTTTGACTTAATAAGCGGGGATGAGACCCAGTACTTC
CDR3 protein: CASSFDLISGDETQYF

clone size: .
V gene: TRBV27
D gene: .
J gene: TRBJ1-2
CDR3 DNA: TGTGCCACCGGACGGGGTCTGGGGTATGGCTACACCTTC
CDR3 protein: CATGRGLGYGYTF

clone size: few
V gene: TRBV20-1
D gene: .
J gene: TRBJ2-1
CDR3 DNA: TGCAGTGCTAGCAACACAAACTCGGGGTTCTTC
CDR3 protein: CSASNTNSGFF

clone size: .
V gene: TRBV12-5
D gene: .
J gene: TRBJ2-1
CDR3 DNA: TGTGCTAGTGGCCCCGGGTGGGGCAATGAGCAGTTCTTC
CDR3 protein: CASGPGWGNEQFF

clone size: .
V gene: TRBV6-5
D gene: .
J gene: TRBJ2-5
CDR3 DNA: TGCGCCAGTTGGGAAGCGGACAATGAGCAGTACTTC
CDR3 protein: CASWEADNEQYF

clone size: .
V gene: TRBV5-1
D gene: .
J gene: TRBJ2-3
CDR3 DNA: TGCGCCAGCAGCTTGGGGTTATCGGGGGCAGATACGCAGTATTTT
CDR3 protein: CASSLGLSGADTQYF

clone size: .
V gene: TRBV7-2
D gene: .
J gene: TRBJ2-3
CDR3 DNA: TGTGCCAGCAGCTTAGCCAGGACAGTACTCACAGATACGCAGTATTTT
CDR3 protein: CASSLARTVLTDTQYF

clone size: .
V gene: TRBV13
D gene: .
J gene: TRBJ2-4
CDR3 DNA: TGTGCCAGCAGCTCAAGGGACCTCCCCAAAAACATTCAGTACTTC
CDR3 protein: CASSSRDLPKNIQYF

clone size: few
V gene: TRBV5-6
D gene: .
J gene: TRBJ1-1
CDR3 DNA: TGTGCCAGCAACCAGTGGATGAACACTGAAGCTTTCTTT
CDR3 protein: CASNQWMNTEAFF

clone size: many
V gene: TRBV5-1
D gene: .
J gene: TRBJ2-3
CDR3 DNA: TGCGCCAGCAGCTTGGTCCAGGGCCTCACAGATACGCAGTATTTT
CDR3 protein: CASSLVQGLTDTQYF

clone size: many
V gene: TRBV20-1
D gene: TRBD1
J gene: TRBJ2-7
CDR3 DNA: TGCAGCGCCAGGGGACAGGGTTACGAGCAGTACTTC
CDR3 protein: CSARGQGYEQYF

clone size: .
V gene: TRBV4-1
D gene: TRBD1
J gene: TRBJ2-1
CDR3 DNA: TGCGCCAGCAGGCCCCAGGCAGGGGGCAATGAGCAGTTCTTC
CDR3 protein: CASRPQAGGNEQFF

clone size: .
V gene: TRBV29-1
D gene: .
J gene: TRBJ2-1
CDR3 DNA: TGCAGCGTTGATCCGACTAGGGGGAATGAGCAGTTCTTC
CDR3 protein: CSVDPTRGNEQFF

clone size: .
V gene: TRBV10-3
D gene: .
J gene: TRBJ1-2
CDR3 DNA: TGTGCCATCAGGGTAACAGGGATCCTCTATGGCTACACCTTC
CDR3 protein: CAIRVTGILYGYTF

clone size: .
V gene: TRBV14
D gene: .
J gene: TRBJ2-1
CDR3 DNA: TGTGCCAGCAGCCGACTAATACGGAGCCCTGGTGAGCAGTTCTTC
CDR3 protein: CASSRLIRSPGEQFF

clone size: few
V gene: TRBV3-1
D gene: TRBD2
J gene: TRBJ2-3
CDR3 DNA: TGTGCCAGCAAAAGTGGGACTAGCGGGCCGCAGTATTTT
CDR3 protein: CASKSGTSGPQYF

clone size: few
V gene: TRBV20-1
D gene: .
J gene: TRBJ2-7
CDR3 DNA: TGCAGTGCTAGTTCTAGCGTGACCTACGAGCAGTACTTC
CDR3 protein: CSASSSVTYEQYF

clone size: few
V gene: TRBV29-1
D gene: TRBD1
J gene: TRBJ2-3
CDR3 DNA: TGCAGCGTGGGGGACAGGGGGCGCGCAGATACGCAGTATTTT
CDR3 protein: CSVGDRGRADTQYF

clone size: .
V gene: TRBV2
D gene: .
J gene: TRBJ1-4
CDR3 DNA: TGTGCCAGCAGTGAAATCGGGGCGACTAATGAAAAACTGTTTTTT
CDR3 protein: CASSEIGATNEKLFF

clone size: .
V gene: TRBV29-1
D gene: TRBD1
J gene: TRBJ2-7
CDR3 DNA: TGCAGCGGTTGGACAGGACCCAGCTCCTACAATGAGCAGTACTTC
CDR3 protein: CSGWTGPSSYNEQYF

clone size: .
V gene: TRBV19
D gene: TRBD1
J gene: TRBJ2-1
CDR3 DNA: TGTGCCAGTAGTATTGGACAGGGGAACTATGAGCAGTTCTTC
CDR3 protein: CASSIGQGNYEQFF

clone size: .
V gene: TRBV4-1
D gene: TRBD1
J gene: TRBJ1-2
CDR3 DNA: TGCGCCAGCAGCCAAGTTTCGGACAGGGGCTATGGCTACACCTTC
CDR3 protein: CASSQVSDRGYGYTF